This T cell receptor beta chain was identified in a study of T cells after posttransplantation cyclophosphamide. The study, taken as a whole, reports: Later blood repertoires were often dominated by clones from the donor CD8+ memory compartment. Recipient CMV seropositivity and CMV reactivation strongly tracked TRB clonality. Skin or GI-infiltrating T cells shared few TRB sequences with blood.

A marrow graft followed busulfan-fludarabine conditioning, with cyclophosphamide on days +3 and +4. TCRdb's copy holds only in-frame clones and misses some; the assay was immunoSEQ multiplex PCR. Among about 4,000 clones listed, 65% to 80% were seen once. The CDR3 extends over 15 amino acids. V trimming: 7 bases; J trimming: 3 bases; junction bases outside the gene matches: 11. Per the germline V gene, CDR1 is LNHDA and CDR2 is SQIVND (reference sequence). Of note for this clone: What it binds is not known.

The sequences come from PBMCs, collected approximately 27 days after a stem cell transplant with posttransplant cyclophosphamide. This sequence was found in a male patient in his fifties or sixties who received an allogeneic stem cell transplant from an unrelated donor, was CMV-positive, and had acute GVHD only. A share of the T cells may be of graft donor origin. The chain employs TRBV19 and TRBJ1-2; 7 bases fit TRBD1. CDR3 DNA sequence: TGTGCCAGTAAGGAGAGGGGGCGCGTTTACTATGGCTACACCTTC. Translating gives CASKERGRVYYGYTF.